The T cell receptor (beta chain) under discussion was sequenced for a study of T cell clusters in autoimmune cytopenias (dated by TCRdb to the late 2010s). In terms of the full investigation: Among healthy donor controls, the mean age was roughly 56 years, the median age was roughly 60 years, and 22 of 43 were female. A median TRB sequencing depth of roughly 56,000 reads per sample was reached, and a median of roughly 2,500 distinct TRB clonotypes per sample was obtained. In autoimmune cytopenia patients, peripheral blood TRB and IGH repertoires were sequenced during active disease and over treatment follow-up, together with healthy, CLL and autoimmune hepatitis controls. The goal of the study was to find out whether patients with autoimmune cytopenia have a disease-specific immune repertoire signature that could be used as a blood-based biomarker. For primary cytopenia the controls were under 30 age-matched healthy donors, whereas for secondary cytopenia the controls were some 13 age-matched CLL patients. Autoimmune hepatitis repertoires were compared with those of roughly 25 age- and sex-matched healthy donors.

A remark on this clonotype: Its antigen remains unidentified.

To amplify TRB rearrangements, a touch-down multiplex PCR protocol was run with the TRB-A and TRB-B primer pools combined in a single tube. Illumina adapters and sample indices were added to the amplicons through two consecutive PCR reactions using Phusion HS II polymerase. The amplicons were gel-purified using the NucleoSpin Gel and PCR Clean-up kit, after which quantification was performed by Qubit and quality was checked on an Agilent 2100 Bioanalyzer. Sequencing of the libraries was performed on an Illumina MiSeq with 600-cycle, single-indexed, paired-end runs. For the original study's pipeline: Alignment and assembly of TRB reads were performed with MiXCR version 2.1.12 and the default MiXCR reference library. A clone was defined by each unique CDR3 nucleotide sequence, and analysis was restricted to productive sequences with at least two reads. To assess repertoire diversity, an R script computed alpha-parameterized diversity profiles (alpha 0 to 5), which included the Shannon (alpha 1) and Simpson (alpha 2) indices. The tcR package was used to compute combinatorial TRB VJ usage, and cohorts were compared on this usage by principal component analysis with ade4. Using GLIPH, TCRbeta CDR3s were clustered on pairs of cohorts matched for age and read depth, and a Wilcoxon test was used to compare cluster frequencies. TCRdb reprocessed the reads, so every CDR3 protein sequence counts as one entry and DNA is not shown. These V and J calls are TCRdb output, not the study's own analysis. The sample's clone listing holds 10,000 to 15,000 distinct CDR3 sequences. Over 3% of the sample is taken by the ten largest.

Summary of the overall study and its limitations: Approximately 3-fold more exclusive TRB clusters were observed in healthy donors than in active autoimmune hepatitis patients, consistent with an autoimmunity-wide signature. In the comparison of secondary cytopenia with CLL, the cluster-lack signature was not observed, apparently because the dominant lymphoma-associated repertoire masked the signature. The T cell clusters were defined only in silico, and the functional role of the clusters still needed to be validated experimentally. A lack of physiological T cell clusters in primary autoimmune cytopenia patients was suggested by GLIPH, as 51 clusters were found to be exclusive to healthy donors versus about 16 exclusive to patients. TRB repertoire shifts, with less even repertoires observed in secondary cytopenia and CLL, were mostly attributed to lymphoma bias rather than autoimmunity.

As encoded in the germline V gene, CDR1 is SNHLY while CDR2 is FYNNEI. The CDR3 numbers 12 residues from cysteine through phenylalanine. No DNA is given. Per sample, 250 ng of peripheral blood genomic DNA, some 40,000 genome equivalents, was used for TRB amplification. These data were also reused for a study on T cell repertoires in aging, cancer and after chemotherapy. The second publication reports: The donors fell into six age groups ranging from 30 or younger to 70 or older, and each group had at least three individuals. Control TCR repertoires from healthy donors were recorded across several months to years, and re-sampling revealed clear clonal overlap. In total, the full dataset held some 8.2 million TCR reads. Compared with age-matched healthy donors, untreated patients with either hematological or solid cancers had significantly lower TCR diversity in the blood along with higher clonality. In healthy donors, the decline in TCR diversity with age was mainly explained by loss of richness, whereas in cancer patients loss of evenness was also found to contribute. Median generation probability increased over the chemotherapy interval in both cancer cohorts, suggesting repertoire reconstitution through rebound thymic output. It was noted by the authors that conclusions about immunological memory after chemotherapy cannot be drawn from the repertoire data. The study profiled peripheral blood TCR beta repertoires from healthy donors and cancer patients to examine immunoaging and T cell reconstitution after chemotherapy. Alongside approximately 97 healthy donors serving as a reference group, the cohort included approximately 220 cancer patients, of whom about 94 had hematological cancers and 110 to 140 had solid cancers. MiXCR versions 2.12 and 3.0.5 were used to process the TRB sequences. Repertoire metrics included Shannon diversity, evenness, clonality (one minus evenness), and alpha-parameterized diversity profiles from alpha 0 to 5. The IGoR algorithm was used to compute generation probabilities of clones in paired pre- and post-chemotherapy samples.

The sequence is built from TRBV2 and TRBJ2-7; TCRdb's D call, TRBD1, is unchecked because there is no DNA. This receptor was identified in a human donor in good health. Sequencing input: peripheral blood. The CDR3 region reads CASSGDGYEQYF.